This T cell receptor (beta chain) was identified in a study of monozygotic twins with inflammatory bowel disease. CDR1 is SEHNR and CDR2 is FQNEAQ in the germline V gene (reference sequence). The CDR3 length is 14 residues. Input per TCR library consisted of about 3.5 ug of total RNA. Across eight separate reactions for each sample, cDNA was made. Reprocessing the 5' RACE reads, TCRdb reports a single entry for every CDR3 protein and omits DNA. The sample table includes more than 300,000 distinct CDR3 sequences. The rearrangement uses TRBV7-9 and TRBJ1-6; TCRdb selects TRBD1, and the lack of DNA leaves this call unchecked. The specimen sequenced was blood. The source of this sequence is a human donor with ulcerative colitis or Crohn's disease, or a healthy co-twin of an affected twin (not recorded which). CDR3 in amino acids: CASSLGYGGSPLHF.